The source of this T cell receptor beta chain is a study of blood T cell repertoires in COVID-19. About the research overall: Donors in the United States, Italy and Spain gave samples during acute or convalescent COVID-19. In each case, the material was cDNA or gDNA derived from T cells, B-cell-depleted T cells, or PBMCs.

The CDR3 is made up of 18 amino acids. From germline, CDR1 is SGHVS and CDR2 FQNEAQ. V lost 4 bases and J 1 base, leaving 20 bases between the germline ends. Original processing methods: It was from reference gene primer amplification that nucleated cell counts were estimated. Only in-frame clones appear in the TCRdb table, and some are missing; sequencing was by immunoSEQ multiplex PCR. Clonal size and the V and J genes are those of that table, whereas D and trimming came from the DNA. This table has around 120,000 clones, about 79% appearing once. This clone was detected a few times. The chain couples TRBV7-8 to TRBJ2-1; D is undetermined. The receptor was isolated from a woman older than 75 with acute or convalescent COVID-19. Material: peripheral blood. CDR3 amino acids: CASSSTRLTRLSYNEQFF. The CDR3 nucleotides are TGTGCCAGCAGCTCTACCCGCCTAACAAGACTTTCCTACAATGAGCAGTTCTTC.